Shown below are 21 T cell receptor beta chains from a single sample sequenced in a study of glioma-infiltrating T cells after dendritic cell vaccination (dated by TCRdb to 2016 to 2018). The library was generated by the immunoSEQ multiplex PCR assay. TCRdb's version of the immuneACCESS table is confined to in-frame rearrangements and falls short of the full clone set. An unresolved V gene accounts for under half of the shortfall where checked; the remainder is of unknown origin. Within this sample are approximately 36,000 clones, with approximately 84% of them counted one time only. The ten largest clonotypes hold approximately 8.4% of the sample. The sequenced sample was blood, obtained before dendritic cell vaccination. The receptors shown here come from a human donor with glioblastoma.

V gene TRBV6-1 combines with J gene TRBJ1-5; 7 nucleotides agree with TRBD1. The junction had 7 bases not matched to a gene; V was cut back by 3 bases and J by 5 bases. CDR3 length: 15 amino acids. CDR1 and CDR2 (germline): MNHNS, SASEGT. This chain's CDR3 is CASSEGTDPDQPQHF. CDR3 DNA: TGTGCCAGCAGTGAGGGGACAGATCCCGATCAGCCCCAGCATTTT.

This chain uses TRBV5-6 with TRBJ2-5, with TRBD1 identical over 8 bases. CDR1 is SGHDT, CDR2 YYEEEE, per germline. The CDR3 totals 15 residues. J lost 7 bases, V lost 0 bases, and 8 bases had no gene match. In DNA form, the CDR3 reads TGTGCCAGCAGCTTGGGGACAGGGAATTTGGGGACCCAGTACTTC. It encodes CASSLGTGNLGTQYF.

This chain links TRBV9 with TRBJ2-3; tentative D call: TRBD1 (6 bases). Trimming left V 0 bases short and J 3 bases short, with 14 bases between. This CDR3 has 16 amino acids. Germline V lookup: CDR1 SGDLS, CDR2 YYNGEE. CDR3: CASSVAGAGQTDTQYF. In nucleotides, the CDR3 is TGTGCCAGCAGCGTAGCAGGGGCGGGTCAAACAGATACGCAGTATTTT.

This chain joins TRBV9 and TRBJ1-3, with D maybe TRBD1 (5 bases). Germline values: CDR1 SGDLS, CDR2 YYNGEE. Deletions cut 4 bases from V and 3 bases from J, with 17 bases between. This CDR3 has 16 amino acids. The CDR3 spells CASSPLLGGYGNTIYF. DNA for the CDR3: TGTGCCAGCAGCCCACTCCTCGGGGGGTATGGAAACACCATATATTTT.

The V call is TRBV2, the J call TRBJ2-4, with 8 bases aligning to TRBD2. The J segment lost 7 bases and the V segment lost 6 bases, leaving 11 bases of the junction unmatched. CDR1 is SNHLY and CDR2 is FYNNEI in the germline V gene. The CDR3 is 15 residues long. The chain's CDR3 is CASSPGTRTWNIQYF. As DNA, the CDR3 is TGTGCCAGCAGCCCCGGGACTAGGACTTGGAACATTCAGTACTTC.

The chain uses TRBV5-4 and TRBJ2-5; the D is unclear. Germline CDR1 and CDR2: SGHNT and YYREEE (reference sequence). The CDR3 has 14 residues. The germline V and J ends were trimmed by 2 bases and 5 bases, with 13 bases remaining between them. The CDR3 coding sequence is TGTGCCAGCAGCTTTCGGAGTTTCGTGGAGACCCAGTACTTC. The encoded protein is CASSFRSFVETQYF.

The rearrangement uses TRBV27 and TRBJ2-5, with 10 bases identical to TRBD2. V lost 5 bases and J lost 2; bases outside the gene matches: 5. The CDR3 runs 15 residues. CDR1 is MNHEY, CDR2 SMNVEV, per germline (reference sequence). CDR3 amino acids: CASSHGLAAQETQYF. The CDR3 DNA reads TGTGCCAGCAGTCACGGACTAGCGGCACAAGAGACCCAGTACTTC.

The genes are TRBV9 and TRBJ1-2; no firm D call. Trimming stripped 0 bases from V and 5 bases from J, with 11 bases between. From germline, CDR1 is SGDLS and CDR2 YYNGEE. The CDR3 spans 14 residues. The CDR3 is CASSVGGRDYGYTF. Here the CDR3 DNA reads TGTGCCAGCAGCGTAGGTGGGCGAGATTATGGCTACACCTTC.

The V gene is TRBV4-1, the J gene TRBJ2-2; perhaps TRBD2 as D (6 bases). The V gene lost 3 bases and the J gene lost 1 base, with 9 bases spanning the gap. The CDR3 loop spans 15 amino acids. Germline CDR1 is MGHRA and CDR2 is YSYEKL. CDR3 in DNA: TGCGCCAGCAGCCAGTGGCGGGAGAACACCGGGGAGCTGTTTTTT. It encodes CASSQWRENTGELFF.

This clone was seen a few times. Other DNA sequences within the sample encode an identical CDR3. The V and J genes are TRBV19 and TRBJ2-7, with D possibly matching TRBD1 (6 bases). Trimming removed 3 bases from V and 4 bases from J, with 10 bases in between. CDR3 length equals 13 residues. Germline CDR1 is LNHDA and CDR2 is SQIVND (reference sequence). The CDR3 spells CASSITGSYEQYF. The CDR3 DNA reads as TGTGCCAGTAGTATTACAGGGTCGTACGAGCAGTACTTC.

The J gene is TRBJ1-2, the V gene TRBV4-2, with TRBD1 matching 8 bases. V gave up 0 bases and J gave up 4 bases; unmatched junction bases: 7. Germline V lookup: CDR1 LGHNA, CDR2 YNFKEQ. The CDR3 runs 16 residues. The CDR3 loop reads CASSQEGPGGIYGYTF. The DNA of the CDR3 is TGTGCCAGCAGCCAAGAAGGGCCAGGGGGCATCTATGGCTACACCTTC.

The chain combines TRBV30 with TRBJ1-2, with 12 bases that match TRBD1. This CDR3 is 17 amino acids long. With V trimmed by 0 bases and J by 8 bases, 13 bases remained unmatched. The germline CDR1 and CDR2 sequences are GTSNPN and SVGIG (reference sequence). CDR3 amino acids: CAWSVRDAGQGARGYTF. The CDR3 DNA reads TGTGCCTGGAGTGTAAGGGATGCGGGACAGGGGGCCCGAGGCTACACCTTC.

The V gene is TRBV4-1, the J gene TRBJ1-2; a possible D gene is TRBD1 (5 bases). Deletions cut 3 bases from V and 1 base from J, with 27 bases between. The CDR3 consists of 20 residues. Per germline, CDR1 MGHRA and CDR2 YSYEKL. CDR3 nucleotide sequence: TGCGCCAGCAGCCATGGTCGCTTTACAGGTCCCGGGCACAATAACTATGGCTACACCTTC. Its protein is CASSHGRFTGPGHNNYGYTF.

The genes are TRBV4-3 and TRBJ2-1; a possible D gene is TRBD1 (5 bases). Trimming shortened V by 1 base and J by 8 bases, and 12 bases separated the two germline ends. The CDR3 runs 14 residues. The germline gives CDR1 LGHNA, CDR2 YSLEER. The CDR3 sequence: CASSQVLGVYEQFF. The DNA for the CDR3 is TGCGCCAGCAGCCAAGTTCTAGGGGTGTATGAGCAGTTCTTC.

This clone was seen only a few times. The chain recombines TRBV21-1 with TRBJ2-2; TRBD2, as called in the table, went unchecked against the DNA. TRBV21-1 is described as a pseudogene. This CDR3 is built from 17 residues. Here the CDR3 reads CASSSRCSAGSTGELFF. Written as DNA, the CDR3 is TGTGCCAGCAGCTCCCGTTGTTCGGCGGGGTCTACCGGGGAGCTGTTTTTT.

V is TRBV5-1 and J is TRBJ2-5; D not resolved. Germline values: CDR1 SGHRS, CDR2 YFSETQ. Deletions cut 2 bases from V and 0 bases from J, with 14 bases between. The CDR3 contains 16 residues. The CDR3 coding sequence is TGCGCCAGCAGCTTCAACAGACAAGAATACCAAGAGACCCAGTACTTC. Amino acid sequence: CASSFNRQEYQETQYF. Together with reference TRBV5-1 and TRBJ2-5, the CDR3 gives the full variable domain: KAGVTQTPRYLIKTRGQQVTLSCSPISGHRSVSWYQQTPGQGLQFLFEYFSETQRNKGNFPGRFSGRQFSNSRSEMNVSTLELGDSALYLCASSFNRQEYQETQYFGPGTRLLVL.

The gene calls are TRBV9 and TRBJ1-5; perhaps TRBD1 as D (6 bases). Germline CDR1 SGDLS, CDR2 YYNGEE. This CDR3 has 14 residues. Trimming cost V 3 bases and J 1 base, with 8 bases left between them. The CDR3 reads CASSATGSNQPQHF. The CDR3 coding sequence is TGTGCCAGCAGCGCGACAGGAAGCAATCAGCCCCAGCATTTT.

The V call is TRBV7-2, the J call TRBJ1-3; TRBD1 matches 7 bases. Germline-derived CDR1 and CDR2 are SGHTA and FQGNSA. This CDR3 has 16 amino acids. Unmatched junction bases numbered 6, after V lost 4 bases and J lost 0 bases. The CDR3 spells CASSSRQGRSGNTIYF. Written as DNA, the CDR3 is TGTGCCAGCAGCTCAAGACAGGGCCGCTCTGGAAACACCATATATTTT.

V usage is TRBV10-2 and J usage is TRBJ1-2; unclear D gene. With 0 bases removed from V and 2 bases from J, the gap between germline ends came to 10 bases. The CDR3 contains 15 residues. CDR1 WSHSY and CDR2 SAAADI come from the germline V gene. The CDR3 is CASSESVQTNYGYTF. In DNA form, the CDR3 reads TGCGCCAGCAGTGAGTCGGTACAGACCAACTATGGCTACACCTTC.

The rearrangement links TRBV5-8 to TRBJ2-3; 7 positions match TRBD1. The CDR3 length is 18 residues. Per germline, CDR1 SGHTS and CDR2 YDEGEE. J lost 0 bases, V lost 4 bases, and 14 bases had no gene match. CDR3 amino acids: CASSPRQGLVSSTDTQYF. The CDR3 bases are TGTGCCAGCAGCCCAAGACAGGGCCTCGTTTCTAGCACAGATACGCAGTATTTT.

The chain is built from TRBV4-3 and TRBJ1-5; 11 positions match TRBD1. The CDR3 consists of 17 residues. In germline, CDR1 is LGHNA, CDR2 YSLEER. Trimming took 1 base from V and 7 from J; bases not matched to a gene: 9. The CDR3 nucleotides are TGCGCCAGCAGCCAAGCTTCAGGACAGGGGGCACACCAGCCCCAGCATTTT. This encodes CASSQASGQGAHQPQHF.